The subject of this entry is one TCR beta chain. The target antigen is unknown. The sample comes from a study of radiation and T cells in renal cell carcinoma. Study-wide results and limits: Baseline intratumoral clonotype presence is unknown without pretreatment biopsies.

Trimming at V came to 6 bases and at J to 4 bases, leaving 7 bases not matched to a gene. The CDR3 loop spans 14 amino acids. Germline values: CDR1 MNHNY, CDR2 SVGAGI (reference sequence). The repertoire was sequenced with immunoSEQ multiplex PCR; TCRdb's copy has only in-frame clones and lacks some. The data show 130,000 to 150,000 clones, 86% seen once. Time point here: blood 4 weeks post-SBRT, at nephrectomy. Indicated treatment: 15 Gy SBRT to primary tumor, nephrectomy 4 weeks later. Nephrectomy followed 15 Gy stereotactic body radiation by 4 weeks. The source material was blood, sampled from a patient whose treatment included radiotherapy and nephrectomy. The rearrangement joins TRBV6-6 to TRBJ2-7, with 9 bases aligning to TRBD1. The receptor was derived from a woman aged 45-59 years with renal cell carcinoma. CDR3 coding DNA: TGTGCCAGCAGCAAGACAGGGGGGATGTACGAGCAGTACTTC. This codes for CASSKTGGMYEQYF.